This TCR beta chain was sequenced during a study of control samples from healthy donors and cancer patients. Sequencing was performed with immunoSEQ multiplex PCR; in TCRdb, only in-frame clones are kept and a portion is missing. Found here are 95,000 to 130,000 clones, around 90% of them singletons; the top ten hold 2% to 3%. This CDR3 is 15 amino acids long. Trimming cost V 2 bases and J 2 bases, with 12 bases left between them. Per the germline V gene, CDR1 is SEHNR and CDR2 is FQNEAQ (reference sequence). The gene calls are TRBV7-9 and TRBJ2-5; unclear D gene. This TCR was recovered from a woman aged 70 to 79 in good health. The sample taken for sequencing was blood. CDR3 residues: CASSLYGERQETQYF. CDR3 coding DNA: TGTGCCAGCAGCTTATATGGGGAAAGGCAAGAGACCCAGTACTTC.